Shown below are 14 T cell receptor beta chains from a single sample sequenced in a study of blood T cell repertoires in COVID-19. Sequencing was performed with immunoSEQ multiplex PCR; in TCRdb, only in-frame clones are kept and a portion is missing. Of about 44,000 clones listed, approximately 77% are singletons. Sequencing was performed on peripheral blood. The receptors here all came from a woman aged 65 to 85 with acute or convalescent COVID-19.

V is TRBV19 and J is TRBJ2-7, with 7 bases matching TRBD1. The trim removed 3 bases at V and 5 bases at J, leaving 4 bases unmatched. Germline CDR1 LNHDA, CDR2 SQIVND (reference sequence). The CDR3 runs to 13 residues. In nucleotides, the CDR3 is TGTGCCAGTAGTATGACAGGGTTTAACGAGCAGTACTTC. Translating gives CASSMTGFNEQYF.

V is TRBV4-2 and J is TRBJ1-2, with D hard to call. Germline loops: CDR1 LGHNA, CDR2 YNFKEQ. The length of the CDR3 is 16 residues. V was clipped by 0 bases and J by 2 bases, with 13 bases between them. CDR3 nucleotides: TGTGCCAGCAGCCAAGATCGATTACGGGTAAACTATGGCTACACCTTC. Translating gives CASSQDRLRVNYGYTF.

The chain is built from TRBV2 and TRBJ1-1; the D gene is possibly TRBD1 (6 bases). The germline V and J ends were trimmed by 6 bases and 3 bases, with 11 bases remaining between them. Germline values: CDR1 SNHLY, CDR2 FYNNEI. The CDR3 is 13 residues long. The CDR3 here is CASRFRGDTEAFF. CDR3 coding DNA: TGTGCCAGCAGATTCAGGGGAGACACTGAAGCTTTCTTT.

The V and J genes are TRBV18 and TRBJ2-3; tentative D call: TRBD1 (6 bases). Trimming took 4 bases from V and 2 from J, leaving 16 bases between them. Germline assignment: CDR1 KGHSH and CDR2 LQKENI. This CDR3 spans 16 amino acids. The CDR3 DNA sequence: TGTGCCAGCTCACATCCTTCGTGGACAGCCACAGATACGCAGTATTTT. This codes for CASSHPSWTATDTQYF.

This clone was detected only a few times. The chain is built from TRBV19 and TRBJ2-7; the D is unclear. V gave up 3 bases and J gave up 5 bases, with 8 bases separating them. The CDR3 contains 12 residues. Germline V lookup: CDR1 LNHDA, CDR2 SQIVND (reference sequence). CDR3 DNA sequence: TGTGCCAGTAGTATCCGTTCCGACGAGCAGTACTTC. The encoded protein is CASSIRSDEQYF.

The chain is built from TRBV19 and TRBJ1-5, with 7 nucleotides matching TRBD1. Trimming at V came to 2 bases and at J to 3 bases, leaving 4 bases not matched to a gene. This CDR3 is 15 amino acids long. Germline V gives CDR1 LNHDA, CDR2 SQIVND (reference sequence). The CDR3 region is CASSITGALNQPQHF. In DNA, the CDR3 is TGTGCCAGTAGTATAACAGGGGCCCTCAATCAGCCCCAGCATTTT.

The CDR3 reads CASSTRRGLTEAFF. The CDR3, as DNA: TGTGCCAGCAGCACCCGGCGGGGCCTAACTGAAGCTTTCTTT. The chain combines TRBV11-2 with TRBJ1-1; the D gene is possibly TRBD1 (5 bases). V was trimmed by 5 bases and J by 5 bases, leaving 15 bases between them. The germline gives CDR1 SGHAT, CDR2 FQNNGV. The CDR3 extends over 14 amino acids.

The chain joins TRBV5-1 to TRBJ2-3; possibly TRBD2 for D (5 bases). The V end was cut by 0 bases, the J end by 4 bases, with 9 bases between. Per germline, CDR1 SGHRS and CDR2 YFSETQ. The CDR3 consists of 14 residues. The CDR3 region has the DNA TGCGCCAGCAGCTTGGGACATAGCGCAGATACGCAGTATTTT. Its protein product is CASSLGHSADTQYF.

The chain recombines TRBV6-5 with TRBJ1-3; D remains ambiguous. The CDR3 has 14 residues. V was clipped by 5 bases and J by 0 bases, with 8 bases between them. Germline CDR1 and CDR2: MNHEY and SVGAGI. CDR3 DNA: TGTGCCAGCAGTCAGAACCCCTCTGGAAACACCATATATTTT. It is translated as CASSQNPSGNTIYF.

The rearrangement joins TRBV19 to TRBJ1-5; no clear D. V lost 3 bases to trimming and J lost 4 bases, with 7 bases between them. CDR1 and CDR2 (germline): LNHDA, SQIVND (reference sequence). CDR3 size: 13 residues. The CDR3 region is CASSIGGNQPQHF. The CDR3 nucleotides read TGTGCCAGTAGTATCGGCGGGAATCAGCCCCAGCATTTT. Full variable domain (remainder filled in from reference TRBV19 and TRBJ1-5): DGGITQSPKYLFRKEGQNVTLSCEQNLNHDAMYWYRQDPGQGLRLIYYSQIVNDFQKGDIAEGYSVSREKKESFPLTVTSAQKNPTAFYLCASSIGGNQPQHFGDGTRLSIL.

This clone was observed a single time. The gene calls are TRBV30 and TRBJ2-1; TRBD1 aligns across 7 bases. Germline values: CDR1 GTSNPN, CDR2 SVGIG (reference sequence). The CDR3 extends over 13 amino acids. The J segment lost 10 bases and the V segment lost 1 base, leaving 7 bases of the junction unmatched. The DNA of the CDR3 is TGTGCCTGGAGTGGAGGGGGCGCCCGGGAGCAGTTCTTC. Residues: CAWSGGGAREQFF.

The J gene is TRBJ1-1, the V gene TRBV10-2, with TRBD1 as a possible D gene (5 bases). V was clipped by 4 bases and J by 2 bases, with 8 bases between them. The CDR3 runs 13 residues. Germline V CDR1 and CDR2: WSHSY, SAAADI. The CDR3 region is CASSVGRNTEAFF. The DNA of the CDR3 is TGCGCCAGCAGTGTGGGGCGAAACACTGAAGCTTTCTTT.

The chain combines TRBV5-1 with TRBJ2-7; tentatively, D is TRBD2 (5 bases). The germline V gene has CDR1 SGHRS and CDR2 YFSETQ. V was cut by 0 bases and J by 2 bases, with 12 bases left in between. The CDR3 totals 15 residues. DNA for the CDR3: TGCGCCAGCAGCTTGGCTCCTAGCTGGCCCTACGAGCAGTACTTC. Protein sequence: CASSLAPSWPYEQYF.

This clone was observed a few times. The CDR3 DNA follows: TGTGCCAGCAGCTGGGGGTCTAGCGGGAGAGGAATAGGGACAGATACGCAGTATTTT. Protein: CASSWGSSGRGIGTDTQYF. This chain joins TRBV5-4 and TRBJ2-3, with TRBD2 matching over 10 bases. J was trimmed by 3 bases and V by 3 bases; bases with no gene match: 16. There are 19 residues in the CDR3. The germline gives CDR1 SGHNT, CDR2 YYREEE (reference sequence).